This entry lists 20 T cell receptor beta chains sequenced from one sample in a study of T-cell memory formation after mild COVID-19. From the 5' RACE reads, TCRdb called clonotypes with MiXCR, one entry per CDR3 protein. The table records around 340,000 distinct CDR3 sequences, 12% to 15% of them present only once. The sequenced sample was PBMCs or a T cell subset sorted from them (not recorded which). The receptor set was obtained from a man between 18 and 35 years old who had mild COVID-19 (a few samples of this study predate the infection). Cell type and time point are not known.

CDR3 bases: TGTGCCAGCAGCTTAAACGGACAGAAGGGGAAGACCCAGTACTTC. Protein product: CASSLNGQKGKTQYF. The V gene is TRBV11-2, the J gene TRBJ2-5, with D perhaps matching TRBD1 (6 bases). The CDR3 runs 15 residues. Per the germline V gene, CDR1 is SGHAT and CDR2 is FQNNGV. Trimming shortened V by 2 bases and J by 6 bases, and 16 bases separated the two germline ends.

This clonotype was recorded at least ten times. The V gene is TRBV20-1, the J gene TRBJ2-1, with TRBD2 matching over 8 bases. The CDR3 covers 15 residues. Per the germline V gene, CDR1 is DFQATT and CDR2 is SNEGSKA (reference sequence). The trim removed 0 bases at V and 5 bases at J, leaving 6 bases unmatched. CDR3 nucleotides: TGCAGTGCTAGAGAGACGGGGGGGAGGGACAATGAGCAGTTCTTC. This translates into CSARETGGRDNEQFF.

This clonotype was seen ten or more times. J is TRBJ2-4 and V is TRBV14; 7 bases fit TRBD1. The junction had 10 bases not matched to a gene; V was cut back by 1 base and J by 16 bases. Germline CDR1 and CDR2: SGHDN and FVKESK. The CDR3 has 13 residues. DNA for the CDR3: TGTGCCAGCAGCCAAGGACAGGGCACCCTCGGATACTTC. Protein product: CASSQGQGTLGYF.

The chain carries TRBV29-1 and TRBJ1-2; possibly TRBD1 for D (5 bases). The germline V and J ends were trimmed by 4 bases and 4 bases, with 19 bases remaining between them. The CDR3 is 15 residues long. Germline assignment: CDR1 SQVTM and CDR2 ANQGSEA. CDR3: CSVAPVDSPGYGYTF. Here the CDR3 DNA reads TGCAGCGTTGCCCCCGTCGACAGCCCTGGCTATGGCTACACCTTC.

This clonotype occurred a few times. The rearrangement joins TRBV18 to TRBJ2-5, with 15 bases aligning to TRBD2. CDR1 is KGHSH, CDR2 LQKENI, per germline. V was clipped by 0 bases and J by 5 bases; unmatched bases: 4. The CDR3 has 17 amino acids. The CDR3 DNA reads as TGTGCCAGCTCACCACCGGGACTAGCGGGGGGTGTGGAGACCCAGTACTTC. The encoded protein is CASSPPGLAGGVETQYF.

DNA for the CDR3: TGCAGTGCTAGCCAGGATGGGGTAGTCCTGTACTATGGCTACACCTTC. Translating it yields CSASQDGVVLYYGYTF. The chain links TRBV20-1 to TRBJ1-2; D gene uncertain. CDR1 is DFQATT and CDR2 is SNEGSKA in the germline V gene (reference sequence). Trimming shortened V by 3 bases and J by 3 bases, and 20 bases separated the two germline ends. The CDR3 is made up of 16 amino acids.

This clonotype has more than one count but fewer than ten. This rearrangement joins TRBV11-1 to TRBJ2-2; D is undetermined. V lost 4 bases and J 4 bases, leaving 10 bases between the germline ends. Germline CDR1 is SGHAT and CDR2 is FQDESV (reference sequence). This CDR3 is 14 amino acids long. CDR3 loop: CASSSVWSTGELFF. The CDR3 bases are TGTGCCAGCAGCTCCGTCTGGAGCACCGGGGAGCTGTTTTTT.

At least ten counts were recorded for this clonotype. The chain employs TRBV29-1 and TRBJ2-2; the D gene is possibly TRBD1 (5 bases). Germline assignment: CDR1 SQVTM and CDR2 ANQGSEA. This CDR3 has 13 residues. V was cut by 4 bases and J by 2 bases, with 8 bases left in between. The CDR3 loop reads CSVGTSNTGELFF. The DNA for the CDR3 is TGCAGCGTTGGGACAAGCAACACCGGGGAGCTGTTTTTT.

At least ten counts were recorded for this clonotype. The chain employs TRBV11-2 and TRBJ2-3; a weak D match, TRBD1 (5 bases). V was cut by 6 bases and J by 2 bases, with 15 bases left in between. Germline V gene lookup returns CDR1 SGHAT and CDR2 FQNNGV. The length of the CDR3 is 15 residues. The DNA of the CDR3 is TGTGCCAGCAGGGGTCTCAGGGTCCACACAGATACGCAGTATTTT. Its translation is CASRGLRVHTDTQYF.

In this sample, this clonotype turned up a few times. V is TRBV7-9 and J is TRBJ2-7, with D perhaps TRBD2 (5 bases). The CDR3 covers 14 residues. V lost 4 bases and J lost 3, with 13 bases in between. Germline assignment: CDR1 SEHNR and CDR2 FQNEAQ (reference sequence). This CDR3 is CASSSPEGFYEQYF. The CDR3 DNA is TGTGCCAGCAGCTCACCCGAGGGATTCTACGAGCAGTACTTC. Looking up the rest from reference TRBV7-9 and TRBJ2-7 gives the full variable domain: DTGVSQNPRHKITKRGQNVTFRCDPISEHNRLYWYRQTLGQGPEFLTYFQNEAQLEKSRLLSDRFSAERPKGSFSTLEIQRTEQGDSAMYLCASSSPEGFYEQYFGPGTRLTVT.

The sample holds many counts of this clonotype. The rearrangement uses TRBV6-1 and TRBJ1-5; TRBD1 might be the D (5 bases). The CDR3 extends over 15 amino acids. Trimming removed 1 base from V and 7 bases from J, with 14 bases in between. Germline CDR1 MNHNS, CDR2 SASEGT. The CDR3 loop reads CASSEGTGGWQPQHF. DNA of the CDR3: TGTGCCAGCAGTGAAGGCACCGGGGGATGGCAGCCCCAGCATTTT.

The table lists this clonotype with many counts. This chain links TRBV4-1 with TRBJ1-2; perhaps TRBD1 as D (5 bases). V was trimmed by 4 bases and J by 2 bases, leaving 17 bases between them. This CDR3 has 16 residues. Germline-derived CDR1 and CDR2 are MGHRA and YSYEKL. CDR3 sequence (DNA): TGCGCCAGCAGCCGCCCATTAGGAGGGGCGAACTATGGCTACACCTTC. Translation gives CASSRPLGGANYGYTF.

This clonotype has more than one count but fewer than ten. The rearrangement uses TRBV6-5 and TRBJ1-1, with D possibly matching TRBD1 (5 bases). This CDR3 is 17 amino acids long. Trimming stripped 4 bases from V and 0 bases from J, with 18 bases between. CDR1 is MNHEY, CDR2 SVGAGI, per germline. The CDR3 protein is CASSFTPGQGMNTEAFF. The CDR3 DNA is TGTGCCAGCAGTTTCACCCCGGGGCAGGGAATGAACACTGAAGCTTTCTTT.

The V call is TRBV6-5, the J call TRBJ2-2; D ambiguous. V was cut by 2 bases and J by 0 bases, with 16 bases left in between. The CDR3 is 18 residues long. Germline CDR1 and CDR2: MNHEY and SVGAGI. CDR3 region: CASSYRAYADTNTGELFF. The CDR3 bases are TGTGCCAGCAGTTACAGGGCGTACGCCGATACGAACACCGGGGAGCTGTTTTTT.

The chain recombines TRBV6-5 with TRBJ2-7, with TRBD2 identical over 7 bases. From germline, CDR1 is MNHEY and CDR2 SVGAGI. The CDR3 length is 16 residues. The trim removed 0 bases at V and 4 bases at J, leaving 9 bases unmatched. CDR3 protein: CASSYSNPRGGYEQYF. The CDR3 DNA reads TGTGCCAGCAGTTACTCGAATCCCCGGGGAGGGTACGAGCAGTACTTC.

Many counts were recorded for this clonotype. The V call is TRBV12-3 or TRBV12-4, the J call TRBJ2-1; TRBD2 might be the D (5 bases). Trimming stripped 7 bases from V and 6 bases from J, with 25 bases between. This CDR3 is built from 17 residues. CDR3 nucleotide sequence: TGTGCCAGCACCAACGGACGCAGGACTTCGATTCGCAATGAGCAGTTCTTC. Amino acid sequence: CASTNGRRTSIRNEQFF.

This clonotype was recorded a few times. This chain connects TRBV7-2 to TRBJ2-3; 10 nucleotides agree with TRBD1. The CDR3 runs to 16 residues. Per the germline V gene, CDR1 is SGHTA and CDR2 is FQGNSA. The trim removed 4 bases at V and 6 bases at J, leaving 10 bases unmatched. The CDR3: CASSSSRDRGRDTQYF. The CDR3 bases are TGTGCCAGCAGCTCTTCCCGGGACAGGGGTCGTGATACGCAGTATTTT.

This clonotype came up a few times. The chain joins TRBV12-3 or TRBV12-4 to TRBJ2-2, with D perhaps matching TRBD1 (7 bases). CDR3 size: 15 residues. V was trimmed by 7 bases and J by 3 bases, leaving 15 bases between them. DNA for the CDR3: TGTGCCAGCACCTTCCAGGGGGGCTACACCGGGGAGCTGTTTTTT. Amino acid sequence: CASTFQGGYTGELFF.

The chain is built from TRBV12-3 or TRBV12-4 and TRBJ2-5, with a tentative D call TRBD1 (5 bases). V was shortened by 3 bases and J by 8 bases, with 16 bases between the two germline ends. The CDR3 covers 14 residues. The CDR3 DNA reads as TGTGCCAGCAGTTTTAGTGGACAACAGGACACCCAGTACTTC. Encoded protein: CASSFSGQQDTQYF.

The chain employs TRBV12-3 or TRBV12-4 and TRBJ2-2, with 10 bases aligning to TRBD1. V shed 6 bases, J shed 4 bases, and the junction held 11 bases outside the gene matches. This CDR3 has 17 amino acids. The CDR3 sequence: CASSRRTGGVGTGELFF. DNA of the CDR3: TGTGCCAGCAGCCGCCGGACAGGGGGGGTCGGCACCGGGGAGCTGTTTTTT.